This T cell receptor (beta chain) derives from a study of cytomegalovirus exposure and HLA in healthy donors. This clone was detected only a few times. CDR1 SGDLS and CDR2 YYNGEE come from the germline V gene. The CDR3 has 14 residues. V was trimmed by 3 bases and J by 0 bases, leaving 7 bases between them. The PCR used 60 Vbeta and 13 Jbeta primers. Profiled with immunoSEQ multiplex PCR; TCRdb holds only in-frame clones, not every one. This sample has about 82,000 clones; roughly four fifths occur once, and the top ten carry about 6%. The chain is built from TRBV9 and TRBJ1-5; no firm D call. This TCR came from a woman aged 50 to 60 in good health and CMV-seropositive. Material: PBMCs. The CDR3 region is CASSAANSNQPQHF. The CDR3 coding sequence is TGTGCCAGCAGCGCCGCTAATAGCAATCAGCCCCAGCATTTT. The full variable domain, with the rest looked up from reference TRBV9 and TRBJ1-5, is DSGVTQTPKHLITATGQRVTLRCSPRSGDLSVYWYQQSLDQGLQFLIQYYNGEERAKGNILERFSAQQFPDLHSELNLSSLELGDSALYFCASSAANSNQPQHFGDGTRLSIL.